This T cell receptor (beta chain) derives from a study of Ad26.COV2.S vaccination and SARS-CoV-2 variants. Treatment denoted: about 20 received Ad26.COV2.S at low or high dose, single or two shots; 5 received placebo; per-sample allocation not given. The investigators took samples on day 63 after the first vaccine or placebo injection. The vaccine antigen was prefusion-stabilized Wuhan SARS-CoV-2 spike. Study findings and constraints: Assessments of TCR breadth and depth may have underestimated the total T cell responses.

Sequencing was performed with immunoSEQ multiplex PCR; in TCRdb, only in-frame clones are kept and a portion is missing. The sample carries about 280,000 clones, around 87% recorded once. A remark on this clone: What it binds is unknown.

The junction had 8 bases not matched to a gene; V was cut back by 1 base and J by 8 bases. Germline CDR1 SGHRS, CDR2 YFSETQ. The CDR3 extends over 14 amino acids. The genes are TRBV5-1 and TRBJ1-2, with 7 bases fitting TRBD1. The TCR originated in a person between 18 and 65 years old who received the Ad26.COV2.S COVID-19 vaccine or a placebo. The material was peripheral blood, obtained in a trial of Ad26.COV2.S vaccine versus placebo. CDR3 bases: TGCGCCAGCAGCTTGTTGGAGGGGGCTACGGGCTACACCTTC. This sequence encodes CASSLLEGATGYTF.